This entry is about one T cell receptor beta chain. Sequenced by immunoSEQ multiplex PCR; TCRdb stores in-frame clones only, minus some. In the table there are tens of thousands of clones, more than 90% of which are singletons. The CDR3 runs to 17 residues. Losses at the gene ends were 4 bases for V and 9 bases for J; bases not matched to a gene: 14. Germline CDR1 reads SGHNT; CDR2 reads YYREEE (reference sequence). The data stem from a study of T cell changes during pregnancy in multiple sclerosis. Source: peripheral blood, taken after pregnancy. The rearrangement uses TRBV5-4 and TRBJ2-1; 12 nucleotides agree with TRBD2. The sequence derives from a female donor in good health, enrolled as a control in a pregnancy study. The CDR3, as DNA: TGTGCCAGCAGCCCTCGAGGCCTAGCGGGAGGGCAGGGTGAGCAGTTCTTC. This translates into CASSPRGLAGGQGEQFF.